The T cell receptor (beta chain) under discussion was sequenced for a study of blood T cell repertoires in COVID-19. Across the whole study: The United States, Italy and Spain were the sources of the acute and convalescent COVID-19 samples. Nucleic acid was either cDNA or gDNA, and it came from T cells, B-cell-depleted T cells, or PBMCs.

CDR1 is KGHDR and CDR2 is SFDVKD in the germline V gene. The CDR3 covers 16 residues. The junction had 8 bases not matched to a gene; V was cut back by 2 bases and J by 3 bases. Methods used by the authors: From reference gene primer amplification, estimates of nucleated cell counts were derived. Assay used: immunoSEQ multiplex PCR; TCRdb lists only in-frame clones, some missing. For V, J and clone size, that table is used; D and trimming come from the DNA. The table lists about 150,000 clones, 80% of them singletons. The sample consisted of peripheral blood. V is TRBV24-1 and J is TRBJ2-5; TRBD2 aligns across 7 bases. This receptor was identified in a man aged 60 to 75 with acute or convalescent COVID-19. The CDR3 sequence: CATSDWAGAGEETQYF. The CDR3 DNA reads TGTGCCACCAGTGATTGGGCGGGTGCGGGGGAAGAGACCCAGTACTTC.